Shown below are 21 T cell receptor beta chains from a single sample sequenced in a study of blood T cell repertoires in COVID-19. Libraries were prepared by immunoSEQ multiplex PCR; TCRdb keeps only in-frame clonotypes and omits some of them. The profile shows hundreds of thousands of clones, approximately 90% of them singletons. Sequenced sample: peripheral blood. The receptors shown here come from a woman aged 25 to 45 with acute or convalescent COVID-19.

This clone occurred once. J is TRBJ2-7 and V is TRBV18; TRBD2 matches at 8 bases. CDR1 is KGHSH, CDR2 LQKENI, per germline. The CDR3 totals 15 residues. V shed 4 bases, J shed 0 bases, and the junction held 5 bases outside the gene matches. Here the CDR3 reads CASSQPGTSSYEQYF. The CDR3 DNA follows: TGTGCCAGCTCACAACCCGGGACTAGCTCCTACGAGCAGTACTTC.

This clone was counted a few times. At the DNA level, this CDR3 is encoded by other sequences in the same sample as well. This chain uses TRBV9 with TRBJ1-5, with TRBD1 matching 8 bases. Germline CDR1 is SGDLS and CDR2 is YYNGEE. The CDR3 spans 15 residues. V lost 2 bases, J lost 4 bases, and 5 bases stayed unmatched. This CDR3 is CASSVGTGGNQPQHF. The CDR3 DNA sequence: TGTGCCAGCAGCGTTGGAACAGGGGGGAATCAGCCCCAGCATTTT.

The V and J genes are TRBV5-6 and TRBJ2-5; maybe TRBD2 (5 bases). Between the trimmed V and J ends, which lost 3 bases and 3 bases, there was a span of 9 bases. CDR1 is SGHDT and CDR2 is YYEEEE in the germline V gene. This CDR3 contains 13 residues. CDR3 region: CASSSSGEETQYF. CDR3 sequence (DNA): TGTGCCAGCAGCTCCTCCGGGGAAGAGACCCAGTACTTC.

The J gene is TRBJ2-6, the V gene TRBV5-1; 8 bases agree with TRBD1. Per germline, CDR1 SGHRS and CDR2 YFSETQ. The CDR3 has 18 residues. V gave up 4 bases and J gave up 4 bases; unmatched junction bases: 13. In DNA form, the CDR3 reads TGCGCCAGCAGCCAGGAATTTCAGGGGGCGGCCGGGGCCAACGTCCTGACTTTC. Translation gives CASSQEFQGAAGANVLTF. Using reference TRBV5-1 and TRBJ2-6 for the parts outside the CDR3, the full variable domain is KAGVTQTPRYLIKTRGQQVTLSCSPISGHRSVSWYQQTPGQGLQFLFEYFSETQRNKGNFPGRFSGRQFSNSRSEMNVSTLELGDSALYLCASSQEFQGAAGANVLTFGAGSRLTVL.

This rearrangement joins TRBV5-1 to TRBJ2-3; D not certain. Germline CDR1 is SGHRS and CDR2 is YFSETQ. The CDR3 runs to 14 residues. V lost 5 bases, J lost 1 base, and 11 bases lay in between. The CDR3 sequence: CASSSDTGTDTQYF. The CDR3 nucleotides read TGCGCCAGCAGTTCCGATACAGGCACAGATACGCAGTATTTT. Complete variable domain (other parts from reference TRBV5-1 and TRBJ2-3): KAGVTQTPRYLIKTRGQQVTLSCSPISGHRSVSWYQQTPGQGLQFLFEYFSETQRNKGNFPGRFSGRQFSNSRSEMNVSTLELGDSALYLCASSSDTGTDTQYFGPGTRLTVL.

This chain connects TRBV28 to TRBJ2-7; D uncertain. Per germline, CDR1 MDHEN and CDR2 SYDVKM. The CDR3 covers 13 residues. The V and J ends lost 3 bases and 7 bases respectively, with 13 bases between them. In nucleotides, the CDR3 is TGTGCCAGCAGTTTTTGTTGCCTCCGGGAGCAGTACTTC. Residues: CASSFCCLREQYF.

V usage is TRBV28 and J usage is TRBJ1-2; TRBD1 matches at 7 bases. The germline gives CDR1 MDHEN, CDR2 SYDVKM. CDR3 length equals 16 residues. Losses at the gene ends were 5 bases for V and 2 bases for J; bases not matched to a gene: 11. CDR3 sequence (DNA): TGTGCCAGCAGTCCTAGGAGGGGACAGTCCAACTATGGCTACACCTTC. It is translated as CASSPRRGQSNYGYTF.

The rearrangement joins TRBV7-2 to TRBJ2-7; 9 nucleotides align to TRBD1. Germline CDR1 reads SGHTA; CDR2 reads FQGNSA. CDR3 length equals 15 residues. The J segment lost 2 bases and the V segment lost 3 bases, leaving 5 bases of the junction unmatched. The CDR3 protein is CASSFVGTGTYEQYF. DNA of the CDR3: TGTGCCAGCAGCTTTGTTGGGACAGGGACCTACGAGCAGTACTTC.

The rearrangement joins TRBV19 to TRBJ1-5, with 7 bases lining up with TRBD1. Trimming cost V 6 bases and J 7 bases; bases outside gene matches: 9. The CDR3 loop spans 14 amino acids. Germline V gene sequence: CDR1 LNHDA, CDR2 SQIVND (reference sequence). The CDR3 nucleotides are TGTGCCAGTAGCAAGATAGGGGGCGGACAGCCCCAGCATTTT. Its protein product is CASSKIGGGQPQHF.

The chain is built from TRBV28 and TRBJ1-1, with D possibly TRBD1 on 6 matching bases. The length of the CDR3 is 15 residues. The V gene lost 4 bases and the J gene lost 1 base, with 13 bases spanning the gap. Germline CDR1 reads MDHEN; CDR2 reads SYDVKM. The DNA of the CDR3 is TGTGCCAGCAGTTCGGCCGACAGGAAGAACACTGAAGCTTTCTTT. Its translation is CASSSADRKNTEAFF.

The V and J genes are TRBV3-1 (or the pseudogene TRBV3-2) and TRBJ1-6; 8 nucleotides align to TRBD1. Germline V gene sequence: CDR1 LGHDT, CDR2 YNNKEL (reference sequence). V was pared by 2 bases and J by 8 bases, with 2 bases of the junction left unmatched. This CDR3 spans 14 amino acids. In DNA form, the CDR3 reads TGTGCCAGCAGCCAAACGGACAGGGATTCACCCCTCCACTTT. Translated: CASSQTDRDSPLHF.

The CDR3 coding sequence is TGTGCCAGCAGCGGGACAGCTGAAAAACTGTTTTTT. Amino acid sequence: CASSGTAEKLFF. The rearrangement uses TRBV2 and TRBJ1-4; 7 bases match TRBD1. The length of the CDR3 is 12 residues. Unmatched junction bases numbered 2, after V lost 6 bases and J lost 7 bases. Germline V gene lookup returns CDR1 SNHLY and CDR2 FYNNEI.

The genes are TRBV18 and TRBJ2-1, with 9 bases matching TRBD1. J gave up 8 bases and V 3 bases, and 11 bases lay outside the gene matches. The CDR3 spans 16 residues. Germline CDR1 KGHSH, CDR2 LQKENI. In DNA form, the CDR3 reads TGTGCCAGCTCACCTCTTAGGACAGGGGTTCTCGATGAGCAGTTCTTC. Its protein product is CASSPLRTGVLDEQFF.

The CDR3 sequence is CASSQEWRRVWRDYGYTF. The DNA of the CDR3 is TGTGCCAGCAGCCAAGAATGGCGACGGGTATGGCGGGACTATGGCTACACCTTC. V usage is TRBV14 and J usage is TRBJ1-2; no clear D. CDR1 and CDR2 (germline): SGHDN, FVKESK. This CDR3 contains 18 residues. The V gene lost 0 bases and the J gene lost 3 bases, with 20 bases spanning the gap. Using reference TRBV14 and TRBJ1-2 for the parts outside the CDR3, the full variable domain is EAGVTQFPSHSVIEKGQTVTLRCDPISGHDNLYWYRRVMGKEIKFLLHFVKESKQDESGMPNNRFLAERTGGTYSTLKVQPAELEDSGVYFCASSQEWRRVWRDYGYTFGSGTRLTVV.

This rearrangement joins TRBV2 to TRBJ1-1; the match to TRBD1 covers 8 bases. This CDR3 contains 13 residues. Germline V CDR1 and CDR2: SNHLY, FYNNEI. V shed 4 bases and J 6 bases; nucleotides not matched to a gene: 4. The CDR3, as DNA: TGTGCCAGCAGTGGACAGGGGATGGCTGAAGCTTTCTTT. Translating gives CASSGQGMAEAFF.

This clone was counted only a few times. The CDR3 here is CASSMDRGQPQHF. The CDR3 region has the DNA TGTGCCAGCAGCATGGACAGGGGCCAGCCCCAGCATTTT. The chain recombines TRBV28 with TRBJ1-5; 9 nucleotides match TRBD1. In germline, CDR1 is MDHEN, CDR2 SYDVKM. This CDR3 has 13 amino acids. J lost 7 bases, V lost 6 bases, and 4 bases had no gene match. Full variable domain (rest looked up from reference TRBV28 and TRBJ1-5): DVKVTQSSRYLVKRTGEKVFLECVQDMDHENMFWYRQDPGLGLRLIYFSYDVKMKEKGDIPEGYSVSREKKERFSLILESASTNQTSMYLCASSMDRGQPQHFGDGTRLSIL.

This clone showed up just a few times. This chain connects TRBV20-1 to TRBJ2-3; 9 bases align to TRBD2. Trimming took 3 bases from V and 3 from J; bases not matched to a gene: 10. This CDR3 has 16 residues. Germline V gene data show CDR1 as DFQATT and CDR2 as SNEGSKA (reference sequence). The CDR3 DNA follows: TGCAGTGCTAGTCCCCGCGGGGGGGCGGCGACAGATACGCAGTATTTT. Protein product: CSASPRGGAATDTQYF.

CDR3 protein: CASSTGGADTQYF. The DNA for the CDR3 is TGTGCCAGCAGCACAGGGGGCGCAGATACGCAGTATTTT. The V call is TRBV9, the J call TRBJ2-3; 9 nucleotides line up with TRBD1. V shed 4 bases and J 4 bases; nucleotides not matched to a gene: 1. Germline assignment: CDR1 SGDLS and CDR2 YYNGEE. The CDR3 sequence is 13 residues long.

This clone came up once. V usage is TRBV9 and J usage is TRBJ2-1; a weak D match, TRBD2 (5 bases). The ends were cut back, 1 base at V and 3 bases at J, with 8 bases in the middle. The CDR3 consists of 14 residues. Germline loops: CDR1 SGDLS, CDR2 YYNGEE. The CDR3 spells CASSVSGDYNEQFF. Written as DNA, the CDR3 is TGTGCCAGCAGCGTAAGCGGAGACTACAATGAGCAGTTCTTC.

The gene calls are TRBV5-1 and TRBJ1-6; TRBD1 agrees at 9 bases. The germline V gene encodes CDR1 SGHRS and CDR2 YFSETQ. The V segment lost 3 bases and the J segment 8 bases; nucleotides outside the gene matches: 6. There are 15 residues in the CDR3. The DNA for the CDR3 is TGCGCCAGCAGCTCTTGGACAGGGGAGGATTCACCCCTCCACTTT. It encodes CASSSWTGEDSPLHF. The full variable domain, rest sourced from reference TRBV5-1 and TRBJ1-6, is KAGVTQTPRYLIKTRGQQVTLSCSPISGHRSVSWYQQTPGQGLQFLFEYFSETQRNKGNFPGRFSGRQFSNSRSEMNVSTLELGDSALYLCASSSWTGEDSPLHFGNGTRLTVT.

This chain uses TRBV18 with TRBJ2-2; D call uncertain. V lost 4 bases to trimming and J lost 0 bases, with 15 bases between them. The CDR3 consists of 17 residues. The germline V gene has CDR1 KGHSH and CDR2 LQKENI. The CDR3 DNA follows: TGTGCCAGCTCACTCTCAGGCCCCAGTGCGAACACCGGGGAGCTGTTTTTT. Its translation: CASSLSGPSANTGELFF.